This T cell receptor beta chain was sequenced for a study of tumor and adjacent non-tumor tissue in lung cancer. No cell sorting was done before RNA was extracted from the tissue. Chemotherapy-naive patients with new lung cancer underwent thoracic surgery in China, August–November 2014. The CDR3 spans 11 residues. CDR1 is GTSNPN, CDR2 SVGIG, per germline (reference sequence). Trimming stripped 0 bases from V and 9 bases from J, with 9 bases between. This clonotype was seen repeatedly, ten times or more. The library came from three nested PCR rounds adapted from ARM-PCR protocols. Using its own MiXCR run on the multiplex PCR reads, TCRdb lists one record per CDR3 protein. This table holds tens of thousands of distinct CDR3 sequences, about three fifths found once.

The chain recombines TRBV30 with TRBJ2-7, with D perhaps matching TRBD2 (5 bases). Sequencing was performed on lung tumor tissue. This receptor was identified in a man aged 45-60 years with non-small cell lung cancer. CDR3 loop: CAWSVTAGQYF. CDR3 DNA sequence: TGTGCCTGGAGTGTAACGGCGGGGCAGTACTTC.